Reported below is one TCR beta chain. Its binding antigen is unknown. Base qualities were left out, and no much larger clone turns up one base away. The data were taken from a study of T cell responses to AZD1222 COVID-19 vaccine (dated by TCRdb to the early 2020s). Background on the whole study: Because spike-specific TCR depth and breadth did not differ between the two schedules, AZD1222 recipients who got a second dose at roughly 4 weeks were pooled with those who got a second dose at roughly 12 weeks. Trial participants were enrolled into age subgroups of 18-55, 56-69 and 70-plus years, which contained roughly 150, 30 and 60 TCR-sequenced participants, respectively. A total of over 230 trial participants underwent TCR sequencing, of whom 207 received two doses of AZD1222 and about 25 received two doses of the MenACWY control vaccine.

Study-level results and caveats: Participants were mostly white British, with more females than males. The authors suggested clonal diversity may have been underestimated. Because no day 14 peak-response samples were available, the repertoires could be characterized only after the peak T cell response. The vaccine-associated CD4 TCRs covered the entire spike protein, and the dominant responses fell in regions 160-218 and 743-854. After two AZD1222 doses, both the breadth and the depth of spike-specific TCRs were significantly higher than at day 0 and than in MenACWY recipients. The 56-69-year group was small, and its depth increase did not reach significance, likely because of low power. Reportedly, almost half of the unique spike-specific TCRs recognized epitopes lying outside the regions that are mutated in the B.1.351 and B.1.1.7 variants. Only 5 to 7 AZD1222 recipients were SARS-CoV-2 seropositive at baseline, limiting conclusions about previously exposed vaccinees.

The CDR3 regions of human TCRbeta chains were subjected to immunosequencing. The paper's data handling went like this. Repertoire TCRs were checked for matches against a reference library of SARS-CoV-2-specific TCRs that had been generated using the MIRA antigen-specificity platform. Breadth meant the fraction of unique TCRs that were SARS-CoV-2-associated, whereas depth meant the fraction of total T cells that were SARS-CoV-2-associated. Using the MIRA data, each spike-specific TCR was assigned both to the spike region to which the TCR was reactive and to a CD4 or CD8 class. Log10-transformed breadth and depth values were compared by one-way ANOVA with Sidak's multiple comparisons tests. This is the immuneACCESS table as TCRdb keeps it, with only in-frame sequences that have V and J called. A part of the clones is gone; compared with another copy, unresolved V genes explain less than half, and the rest is unexplained. V and J calls and clone size are given by that table; D and trimming were obtained from the DNA. The sample table shows around 78,000 clones, and roughly nine tenths are seen once. Together, the top ten hold roughly a quarter of the sample.

What this sample's time point label stands for: baseline before first vaccination. The vaccinee samples were drawn from two UK trials, COV001 and COV002, one of which was a single-blind randomized controlled phase 2/3 trial testing AZD1222 (ChAdOx1 nCoV-19) in healthy adults. Trial participant PBMC samples were collected at day 0 and day 28 after the second dose for TCRbeta chain sequencing. Counted from cysteine to phenylalanine, this CDR3 has 17 amino acids. Only the CDR3 region is kept as DNA, spanning 51 bases read in frame from base 1. Looking up the germline V gene yields CDR1 SGHVS and CDR2 FNYEAQ. At the junction V is shortened by 5 bases and J by 7 bases; bases outside the gene matches: 16.

Recombination joined TRBV7-6 with TRBJ2-1; the central 8 bases match TRBD2. The receptor was isolated from an adult in good health. Source: peripheral blood, taken on day 0 of AZD1222 vaccination. The sequenced DNA: TGTGCCAGCAGCCTGTACAAACTAGCGGAAGTAAAAAATGAGCAGTTCTTC. This is translated as CASSLYKLAEVKNEQFF. The full variable domain, completed from the reference TRBV7-6 and TRBJ2-1 proteins outside the CDR3, reads GAGVSQSPRYKVTKRGQDVALRCDPISGHVSLYWYRQALGQGPEFLTYFNYEAQQDKSGLPNDRFSAERPEGSISTLTIQRTEQRDSAMYRCASSLYKLAEVKNEQFFGPGTRLTVL.